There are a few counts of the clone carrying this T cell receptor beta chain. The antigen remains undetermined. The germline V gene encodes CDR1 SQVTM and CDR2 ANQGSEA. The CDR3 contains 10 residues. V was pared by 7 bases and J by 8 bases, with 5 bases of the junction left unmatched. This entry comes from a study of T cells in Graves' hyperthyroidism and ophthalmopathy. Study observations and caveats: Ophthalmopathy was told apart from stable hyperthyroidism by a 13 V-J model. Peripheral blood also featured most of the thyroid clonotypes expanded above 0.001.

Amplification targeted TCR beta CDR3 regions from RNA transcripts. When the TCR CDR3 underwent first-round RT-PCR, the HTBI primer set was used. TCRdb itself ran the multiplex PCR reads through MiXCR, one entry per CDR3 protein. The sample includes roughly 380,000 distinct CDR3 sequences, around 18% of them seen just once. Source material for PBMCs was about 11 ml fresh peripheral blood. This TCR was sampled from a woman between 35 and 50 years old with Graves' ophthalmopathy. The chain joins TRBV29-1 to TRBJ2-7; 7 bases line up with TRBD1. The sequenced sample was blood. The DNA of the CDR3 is TGCAGCGCAGGGACAGTAAAGCAGTACTTC. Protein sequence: CSAGTVKQYF.